The present T cell receptor (beta chain) was sequenced within a study of T cell responses to AZD1222 COVID-19 vaccine. The CDR3 has 15 amino acids. Germline lookup yields CDR1 MDHEN and CDR2 SYDVKM. The germline V and J ends were trimmed by 6 bases and 3 bases, with 18 bases remaining between them. General study results and limits: In all cases, repertoires were sampled only after the peak T cell response.

Some clones are missing from TCRdb's copy, which holds only in-frame ones; the method was immunoSEQ multiplex PCR. This table holds roughly 150,000 clones, around nine tenths found once. About this clone itself: Its antigen is currently unknown.

This TCR was recovered from an adult in good health. This specimen was peripheral blood, taken on day 0 of AZD1222 vaccination. The rearrangement uses TRBV28 and TRBJ2-7; possibly TRBD2 for D (7 bases). CDR3 bases: TGTGCCAGCAGACCCTTAGGGGGAGGGGACTACGAGCAGTACTTC. This codes for CASRPLGGGDYEQYF.